The 27 T cell receptor beta chains below all came from one sample that was sequenced in a study of shared clonotypes between healthy human individuals. Repertoires were generated with immunoSEQ multiplex PCR, while TCRdb's copy carries only in-frame clones and drops some. This sample carries about 380,000 clones, roughly 96% of them seen once, and the ten largest clones take about 0.32%. What was sequenced was memory CD8+ T cells sorted from blood. Subset in this sample: CD45RO+ cells pooled with CCR7-negative TemRA cells. The receptors come from a man aged 25 to 40 in good health.

The genes are TRBV7-9 and TRBJ2-2; D may be TRBD1 (6 bases). The CDR3 loop spans 18 amino acids. Germline V lookup: CDR1 SEHNR, CDR2 FQNEAQ (reference sequence). Trimming removed 7 bases from V and 1 base from J, with 22 bases in between. The CDR3 DNA is TGTGCCAGCACCAAGTACAGGACAGCCTGGGAGAACACCGGGGAGCTGTTTTTT. Residues: CASTKYRTAWENTGELFF.

This rearrangement joins TRBV28 to TRBJ2-4; 7 nucleotides align to TRBD2. The V segment lost 2 bases and the J segment 4 bases; nucleotides outside the gene matches: 2. CDR1 and CDR2 (germline): MDHEN, SYDVKM. This CDR3 region has 14 residues. The CDR3 DNA reads TGTGCCAGCAGTTTAGGGGGAGGGAAAAACATTCAGTACTTC. It encodes CASSLGGGKNIQYF.

This clone was recorded only once. The genes are TRBV28 and TRBJ1-2; D is undetermined. The length of the CDR3 is 15 residues. The V end was cut by 3 bases, the J end by 2 bases, with 13 bases between. The V gene's germline CDR1 is MDHEN and CDR2 SYDVKM. CDR3 in amino acids: CASSFSSTVNYGYTF. CDR3 bases: TGTGCCAGCAGTTTTAGTTCAACAGTAAACTATGGCTACACCTTC.

This clone was seen just once. This chain connects TRBV6-1 to TRBJ1-3, with 7 bases identical to TRBD1. Germline CDR1 MNHNS, CDR2 SASEGT. V shed 4 bases, J shed 0 bases, and the junction held 6 bases outside the gene matches. CDR3 length equals 16 residues. CDR3 DNA: TGTGCCAGCAGTGCACGGACAGGTTACTCTGGAAACACCATATATTTT. As protein: CASSARTGYSGNTIYF.

This chain connects TRBV9 to TRBJ2-2, with no clear D. From germline, CDR1 is SGDLS and CDR2 YYNGEE. V lost 7 bases and J lost 6, with 19 bases in between. The CDR3 spans 15 residues. The chain's CDR3 is CASSYLSQAPGELFF. The CDR3, as DNA: TGTGCCAGCTCATACCTCAGCCAGGCGCCCGGGGAGCTGTTTTTT.

This chain links TRBV29-1 with TRBJ2-7; 8 nucleotides match TRBD1. Trimming took 7 bases from V and 3 from J; bases not matched to a gene: 2. Germline lookup yields CDR1 SQVTM and CDR2 ANQGSEA. The CDR3 length is 11 residues. CDR3 in amino acids: CSGGQGYEQYF. For the CDR3, the DNA is TGCAGCGGTGGACAGGGCTACGAGCAGTACTTC.

The V call is TRBV19, the J call TRBJ2-1; D is perhaps TRBD1 or TRBD2 (7 bases each). Germline CDR1 reads LNHDA; CDR2 reads SQIVND (reference sequence). Trimming removed 3 bases from V and 8 bases from J, with 20 bases in between. This CDR3 has 16 residues. The CDR3 sequence: CASSIRGRAKFYEQFF. The CDR3 nucleotides are TGTGCCAGTAGTATCAGGGGGAGGGCCAAATTCTATGAGCAGTTCTTC.

V usage is TRBV28 and J usage is TRBJ1-1, with TRBD1 matching 7 bases. V shed 1 base and J 6 bases; nucleotides not matched to a gene: 5. This CDR3 is built from 14 residues. Germline assignment: CDR1 MDHEN and CDR2 SYDVKM. The CDR3 loop is CASSLSHRGAEAFF. Here the CDR3 DNA reads TGTGCCAGCAGTTTATCCCACAGGGGCGCTGAAGCTTTCTTT.

The chain uses TRBV11-3 and TRBJ2-3; unclear D gene. The CDR3 runs 12 residues. V lost 6 bases to trimming and J lost 0 bases, with 4 bases between them. Germline values: CDR1 SGHNT, CDR2 YENEEA. CDR3 sequence reads: CASSESTDTQYF. Written as DNA, the CDR3 is TGTGCCAGCAGTGAAAGCACAGATACGCAGTATTTT.

V is TRBV29-1 and J is TRBJ2-7, with a possible D match to TRBD2 (5 bases). The CDR3 has 12 amino acids. Germline V gives CDR1 SQVTM, CDR2 ANQGSEA. V shed 4 bases and J shed 4 bases, with 11 bases lying between them. This CDR3 is CSVGERGYEQYF. CDR3 sequence (DNA): TGCAGCGTTGGGGAACGAGGGTACGAGCAGTACTTC.

This chain joins TRBV28 and TRBJ2-7; 13 bases map to TRBD2. Per the germline V gene, CDR1 is MDHEN and CDR2 is SYDVKM. J was trimmed by 4 bases and V by 6 bases; bases with no gene match: 6. This CDR3 spans 15 amino acids. CDR3 coding DNA: TGTGCCAGCAGCCAAACTAGCGGGAGGGGGTACGAGCAGTACTTC. It yields the protein CASSQTSGRGYEQYF.

The CDR3 DNA sequence: TGTGCCAGCAGCTTGGGGCACTCCAGATACACCGGGGAGCTGTTTTTT. It encodes CASSLGHSRYTGELFF. The V and J genes are TRBV5-6 and TRBJ2-2; D gene ambiguous. The CDR3 runs to 16 residues. Germline CDR1 reads SGHDT; CDR2 reads YYEEEE. The V gene lost 0 bases and the J gene lost 3 bases, with 12 bases spanning the gap.

This clone was found once. V gene TRBV6-1 combines with J gene TRBJ2-6; 8 positions match TRBD2. The CDR3 extends over 17 amino acids. Germline loops: CDR1 MNHNS, CDR2 SASEGT. V dropped 3 bases and J dropped 4; count of bases not matched to a gene: 8. In DNA form, the CDR3 reads TGTGCCAGCAGTGAGCCCTCGGGGGGGGCCGGGGCCAACGTCCTGACTTTC. The encoded protein is CASSEPSGGAGANVLTF.

The CDR3 protein is CAISDNSGNTIYF. Written as DNA, the CDR3 is TGTGCCATCAGTGACAACTCTGGAAACACCATATATTTT. The chain is built from TRBV10-3 and TRBJ1-3; D ambiguous. Trimming stripped 3 bases from V and 0 bases from J, with 3 bases between. Germline V gene data show CDR1 as ENHRY and CDR2 as SYGVKD. The CDR3 has 13 residues.

The rearrangement joins TRBV10-2 to TRBJ2-5, with 7 bases identical to TRBD2. CDR3 length: 16 amino acids. J was trimmed by 1 base and V by 4 bases; bases with no gene match: 9. The V gene's germline CDR1 is WSHSY and CDR2 SAAADI. The CDR3 region is CASSVQPLAVQETQYF. The CDR3 coding sequence is TGCGCCAGCAGTGTCCAACCCCTAGCGGTCCAAGAGACCCAGTACTTC.

The chain is built from TRBV5-5 and TRBJ1-3, with no clear D. Trimming pared 3 bases from V and 3 bases from J, leaving 10 bases between. Germline values: CDR1 SGHKS, CDR2 YYEKEE (reference sequence). This CDR3 is 14 amino acids long. CDR3 DNA sequence: TGTGCCAGCAGCTGGTCGGACGGTGGAAACACCATATATTTT. This translates into CASSWSDGGNTIYF.

Only one count was recorded for this clone. The V and J genes are TRBV6-1 and TRBJ2-3, with 10 bases identical to TRBD2. The CDR3 totals 14 residues. Trimming removed 4 bases from V and 4 bases from J; junction bases left unmatched: 2. Looked up from germline, CDR1 is MNHNS and CDR2 is SASEGT. CDR3 DNA: TGTGCCAGCAGTGGAGCGGGAGGGCCAGATACGCAGTATTTT. As protein: CASSGAGGPDTQYF.

The gene calls are TRBV27 and TRBJ2-7; 9 bases agree with TRBD1. Trimming took 5 bases from V and 2 from J; bases not matched to a gene: 7. The CDR3 consists of 15 residues. CDR1 MNHEY and CDR2 SMNVEV come from the germline V gene (reference sequence). The DNA for the CDR3 is TGTGCCAGCAGTGTCACAGGGGGCAGAGCCTACGAGCAGTACTTC. Its translation is CASSVTGGRAYEQYF.

The chain has TRBV6-6 and TRBJ1-5; 9 bases agree with TRBD1. This CDR3 has 15 amino acids. The V gene's germline CDR1 is MNHNY and CDR2 SVGAGI (reference sequence). The V gene end was trimmed by 5 bases and the J gene end by 4 bases; junction bases not matched to a gene: 6. CDR3 region: CASSRDRAGNQPQHF. CDR3 DNA: TGTGCCAGCAGTAGGGACAGGGCTGGGAATCAGCCCCAGCATTTT.

J is TRBJ2-7 and V is TRBV20-1; no clear D gene. Germline V gene lookup returns CDR1 DFQATT and CDR2 SNEGSKA (reference sequence). The CDR3 consists of 11 residues. V lost 6 bases, J lost 3 bases, and 9 bases lay in between. The CDR3 loop is CSAKGFYEQYF. DNA for the CDR3: TGCAGTGCGAAGGGCTTCTACGAGCAGTACTTC.

V and J are TRBV11-2 and TRBJ2-4; D may be TRBD1 (6 bases). V was trimmed by 8 bases and J by 4 bases, leaving 12 bases between them. The CDR3 runs 13 residues. Germline values: CDR1 SGHAT, CDR2 FQNNGV. As DNA, the CDR3 is TGTGCCAGCCCTAGGACAGAAAAAAACATTCAGTACTTC. Protein sequence: CASPRTEKNIQYF.

A single count supports this clone. The chain uses TRBV5-4 and TRBJ2-5, with D possibly matching TRBD2 (5 bases). V was pared by 2 bases and J by 0 bases, with 8 bases between. This CDR3 spans 14 amino acids. Germline values: CDR1 SGHNT, CDR2 YYREEE (reference sequence). The CDR3 is CASSFGVDQETQYF. CDR3 nucleotides: TGTGCCAGCAGCTTCGGGGTCGACCAAGAGACCCAGTACTTC.

About this clone itself: The same CDR3 can be traced to other DNA sequences in this sample. The V call is TRBV30, the J call TRBJ1-1; possibly TRBD1 for D (5 bases). The CDR3 is 13 amino acids. V was clipped by 1 base and J by 0 bases, with 6 bases between them. The V gene's germline CDR1 is GTSNPN and CDR2 SVGIG (reference sequence). This CDR3 is CAWSAGLNTEAFF. CDR3 DNA sequence: TGTGCCTGGAGTGCGGGACTGAACACTGAAGCTTTCTTT.

This clone was recorded only once. The V gene is TRBV6-4, the J gene TRBJ2-2, with 9 bases matching TRBD2. The CDR3 consists of 14 residues. Germline assignment: CDR1 MRHNA and CDR2 SNTAGT. The V and J ends lost 6 bases and 1 base, in that order; junction bases with no gene match: 0. Written as DNA, the CDR3 is TGTGCCAGCAGGACTAGCGGGAACACCGGGGAGCTGTTTTTT. Residues: CASRTSGNTGELFF.

V usage is TRBV5-1 and J usage is TRBJ2-1, with 9 bases lining up with TRBD2. Looked up from germline, CDR1 is SGHRS and CDR2 is YFSETQ. There are 16 residues in the CDR3. The V and J ends lost 3 bases and 2 bases, in that order; junction bases with no gene match: 6. The CDR3 bases are TGCGCCAGCAGCTCGGACCTAGCGGGAACCTACAATGAGCAGTTCTTC. As protein: CASSSDLAGTYNEQFF.

The chain employs TRBV10-3 and TRBJ1-1; the D gene is possibly TRBD1 (6 bases). Germline values: CDR1 ENHRY, CDR2 SYGVKD. This CDR3 has 12 amino acids. Trimming cost V 10 bases and J 2 bases, with 11 bases left between them. CDR3 region: CATSDRNTEAFF. The CDR3 DNA reads as TGTGCCACTTCGGACAGAAACACTGAAGCTTTCTTT.

The J gene is TRBJ2-2, the V gene TRBV7-9; D is perhaps TRBD1 (7 bases). The CDR3 totals 15 residues. Germline assignment: CDR1 SEHNR and CDR2 FQNEAQ (reference sequence). V was pared by 3 bases and J by 7 bases, with 15 bases between. The CDR3 region is CASSLRQGGVGELFF. The CDR3 DNA is TGTGCCAGCAGCTTGAGACAGGGCGGGGTCGGGGAGCTGTTTTTT.